Reported below is one T cell receptor (beta chain). What it recognizes is unknown. These data belong to a study of shared clonotypes between healthy human individuals. Study results and caveats: For naive CD4 cells, approximately 5% of clonotypes were shared across a handful of donors. Tissue TCR repertoires likely differ from these blood-only repertoires.

Germline-derived CDR1 and CDR2 are SNHLY and FYNNEI. This CDR3 has 14 residues. V lost 11 bases to trimming and J lost 2 bases; unmatched junction nucleotides: 11. Sequencing used immunoSEQ multiplex PCR; TCRdb keeps in-frame clones, though not all of them. The repertoire consists of about 590,000 clones, with 95% to 96% occurring once and the leading ten covering approximately 0.1%. Naivety among CD8 cells was defined by CD45RO negativity and positive CCR7 selection, thereby excluding terminally differentiated effector memory CD45RA+ cells. This TCR derives from a woman aged 25 to 45 in good health. The rearrangement joins TRBV2 to TRBJ2-7, with 8 bases that match TRBD2. The sample was naive CD8+ T cells sorted from blood. Written as DNA, the CDR3 is TGTGCCGGATCGGGAGCGGGGGTAACCTACGAGCAGTACTTC. It is translated as CAGSGAGVTYEQYF.